These 26 T cell receptor beta chains were sequenced from one sample in a study of T cell changes during pregnancy in multiple sclerosis. Only in-frame clones appear in the TCRdb table, and some are missing; sequencing was by immunoSEQ multiplex PCR. The sample holds some 42,000 clones, 70% to 90% seen once. Sequenced here: CD4+ T cells from peripheral blood mononuclear cells, sampled after pregnancy. The receptors derive from a female donor with multiple sclerosis, enrolled in a pregnancy study.

This chain connects TRBV7-3 to TRBJ2-1; D gene uncertain. V was shortened by 2 bases and J by 0 bases, with 8 bases between the two germline ends. The CDR3 contains 15 residues. The V gene's germline CDR1 is SGHTA and CDR2 FQGTGA. DNA of the CDR3: TGTGCCAGCAGCTTACGACCGGGCTCCTACAATGAGCAGTTCTTC. This translates into CASSLRPGSYNEQFF.

This chain uses TRBV6-5 with TRBJ1-2; 7 bases line up with TRBD1. Germline lookup yields CDR1 MNHEY and CDR2 SVGAGI. The V and J ends lost 7 bases and 4 bases, in that order; junction bases with no gene match: 9. The length of the CDR3 is 14 residues. The CDR3 loop is CASTRDSLAYGYTF. The CDR3 nucleotides read TGTGCCAGCACGAGGGACAGCCTCGCCTATGGCTACACCTTC.

The chain is built from TRBV5-4 and TRBJ1-1; 7 bases match TRBD1. Germline V CDR1 and CDR2: SGHNT, YYREEE (reference sequence). The V and J ends lost 1 base and 7 bases, in that order; junction bases with no gene match: 4. The CDR3 runs 13 residues. CDR3 protein: CASSLSDRVEAFF. For the CDR3, the DNA is TGTGCCAGCAGCTTGTCTGACAGGGTTGAAGCTTTCTTT.

This chain joins TRBV5-4 and TRBJ1-1; D remains unclear. Looked up from germline, CDR1 is SGHNT and CDR2 is YYREEE (reference sequence). The germline V and J ends were trimmed by 2 bases and 8 bases, with 16 bases remaining between them. This CDR3 has 14 amino acids. The CDR3 region is CASSLAEAGREAFF. The CDR3 DNA reads TGTGCCAGCAGCTTAGCGGAGGCGGGTCGAGAAGCTTTCTTT.

The rearrangement links TRBV2 to TRBJ1-6, with unresolved D. The CDR3 consists of 13 residues. V dropped 6 bases and J dropped 9 bases, with 12 bases sitting between them. Germline V gene lookup returns CDR1 SNHLY and CDR2 FYNNEI. The CDR3 region is CASRDGSASPLHF. The CDR3 DNA follows: TGTGCCAGCAGGGACGGGAGCGCTTCACCCCTCCACTTT.

This clone counts as medium-sized. This chain links TRBV30 with TRBJ2-7; 9 bases match TRBD1. This CDR3 region has 12 residues. CDR1 GTSNPN and CDR2 SVGIG come from the germline V gene (reference sequence). The V segment lost 0 bases and the J segment 9 bases; nucleotides outside the gene matches: 3. Here the CDR3 DNA reads TGTGCCTGGAGTGTAGCACAGGGGGCGCAGTACTTC. Protein product: CAWSVAQGAQYF. The entire variable domain, with the rest obtained from reference TRBV30 and TRBJ2-7, is as follows: SQTIHQWPATLVQPVGSPLSLECTVEGTSNPNLYWYRQAAGRGLQLLFYSVGIGQISSEVPQNLSASRPQDRQFILSSKKLLLSDSGFYLCAWSVAQGAQYFGPGTRLTVT.

The chain combines TRBV19 with TRBJ1-1, with 8 bases that match TRBD1. The CDR3 sequence is 14 residues long. Germline CDR1 LNHDA, CDR2 SQIVND (reference sequence). The V segment lost 4 bases and the J segment 6 bases; nucleotides outside the gene matches: 7. DNA of the CDR3: TGTGCCAGTAGTACGGACAGGGCCCGGCCTGAAGCTTTCTTT. Residues: CASSTDRARPEAFF.

This chain joins TRBV1 and TRBJ1-1; TRBD1 is the table's D call, not checked against the DNA. TRBV1 is annotated as a pseudogene. The CDR3 is made up of 16 amino acids. As DNA, the CDR3 is TGCACCAGCAGCCAACCGGGACAGGGTCCGAACACTGAAGCTTTCTTT. It is translated as CTSSQPGQGPNTEAFF.

The DNA of the CDR3 is TGTGCCAGCAGCCCGGGACAGGGGGGAAGCACTGAAGCTTTCTTT. It codes for CASSPGQGGSTEAFF. The chain couples TRBV5-6 to TRBJ1-1; 11 nucleotides agree with TRBD1. With V trimmed by 4 bases and J by 4 bases, 6 bases remained unmatched. The CDR3 sequence is 15 residues long. Germline lookup yields CDR1 SGHDT and CDR2 YYEEEE.

J is TRBJ2-2 and V is TRBV2, with a possible D match to TRBD1 (5 bases). In germline, CDR1 is SNHLY, CDR2 FYNNEI. V lost 2 bases, J lost 5 bases, and 12 bases lay in between. This CDR3 spans 15 amino acids. The CDR3 bases are TGTGCCAGCAGTGAACAGGGTAGGGGTACCGGGGAGCTGTTTTTT. This codes for CASSEQGRGTGELFF. Based on the CDR3 plus reference TRBV2 and TRBJ2-2, the full variable domain is EPEVTQTPSHQVTQMGQEVILRCVPISNHLYFYWYRQILGQKVEFLVSFYNNEISEKSEIFDDQFSVERPDGSNFTLKIRSTKLEDSAMYFCASSEQGRGTGELFFGEGSRLTVL.

Only one count was recorded for this clone. This chain joins TRBV9 and TRBJ2-5, with 10 bases lining up with TRBD2. Germline-derived CDR1 and CDR2 are SGDLS and YYNGEE. Germline trimming cut 0 bases from V and 3 bases from J; bases unmatched to any gene: 8. The CDR3 has 17 amino acids. CDR3 coding DNA: TGTGCCAGCAGCGTAGGGGGAGCGGGGGGGTATGAAGAGACCCAGTACTTC. It is translated as CASSVGGAGGYEETQYF. The full variable domain, in which reference TRBV9 and TRBJ2-5 provide the parts outside the CDR3, is DSGVTQTPKHLITATGQRVTLRCSPRSGDLSVYWYQQSLDQGLQFLIQYYNGEERAKGNILERFSAQQFPDLHSELNLSSLELGDSALYFCASSVGGAGGYEETQYFGPGTRLLVL.

This clone showed up just once. V gene TRBV7-2 combines with J gene TRBJ2-5, with no clear D. Germline V gives CDR1 SGHTA, CDR2 FQGNSA. Trimming shortened V by 1 base and J by 2 bases, and 5 bases separated the two germline ends. This CDR3 region has 13 residues. This chain's CDR3 is CASSLGHQETQYF. In DNA, the CDR3 is TGTGCCAGCAGCTTAGGACATCAAGAGACCCAGTACTTC.

The V gene is TRBV20-1, the J gene TRBJ1-2; D is uncertain. There are 11 residues in the CDR3. Trimming cost V 3 bases and J 2 bases, with 4 bases left between them. Germline V gene data show CDR1 as DFQATT and CDR2 as SNEGSKA (reference sequence). CDR3 sequence (DNA): TGCAGTGCTAGTCCAAACTATGGCTACACCTTC. This sequence encodes CSASPNYGYTF.

The rearrangement links TRBV18 to TRBJ2-1, with 14 bases that match TRBD2. The V gene end was trimmed by 6 bases and the J gene end by 3 bases; junction bases not matched to a gene: 4. From germline, CDR1 is KGHSH and CDR2 LQKENI. CDR3 size: 16 residues. The CDR3 sequence is CASSPGLAGGYNEQFF. The CDR3 DNA reads as TGTGCCAGCTCGCCCGGACTAGCGGGGGGCTACAATGAGCAGTTCTTC.

The chain couples TRBV5-1 to TRBJ1-1; D is perhaps TRBD1 (6 bases). V shed 6 bases and J shed 3 bases, with 15 bases lying between them. The CDR3 contains 14 residues. From germline, CDR1 is SGHRS and CDR2 YFSETQ. CDR3 amino acids: CASNEGVRDTEAFF. For the CDR3, the DNA is TGCGCCAGCAACGAGGGGGTCAGAGACACTGAAGCTTTCTTT.

This sequence joins TRBV6-5 and TRBJ1-2, with 7 positions matching TRBD1. Trimming at V came to 5 bases and at J to 7 bases, leaving 4 bases not matched to a gene. Per the germline V gene, CDR1 is MNHEY and CDR2 is SVGAGI. The CDR3 spans 12 residues. The CDR3 is CASSKRQGGYTF. CDR3 nucleotide sequence: TGTGCCAGCAGTAAAAGACAGGGTGGCTACACCTTC.

The V gene is TRBV7-8, the J gene TRBJ1-1; 7 bases are shared with TRBD1. Unmatched junction bases numbered 5, after V lost 5 bases and J lost 8 bases. CDR3 length equals 12 residues. Germline V gene sequence: CDR1 SGHVS, CDR2 FQNEAQ. The CDR3 region is CASSTRGVEAFF. CDR3 coding DNA: TGTGCCAGCAGCACCAGGGGGGTGGAAGCTTTCTTT.

The CDR3 is CASSLSGGRDTQYF. In DNA form, the CDR3 reads TGTGCCAGCAGCTTGTCTGGGGGGAGGGATACGCAGTATTTT. The rearrangement joins TRBV5-4 to TRBJ2-3; tentatively, D is TRBD2 (6 bases). The CDR3 runs to 14 residues. Deletions cut 1 base from V and 6 bases from J, with 12 bases between. CDR1 and CDR2 (germline): SGHNT, YYREEE (reference sequence). Drawing the rest from reference TRBV5-4 and TRBJ2-3, the complete variable domain is ETGVTQSPTHLIKTRGQQVTLRCSSQSGHNTVSWYQQALGQGPQFIFQYYREEENGRGNFPPRFSGLQFPNYSSELNVNALELDDSALYLCASSLSGGRDTQYFGPGTRLTVL.

The gene calls are TRBV5-6 and TRBJ1-1; 8 bases map to TRBD1. Trimming cost V 3 bases and J 5 bases; bases outside gene matches: 6. The CDR3 covers 14 residues. Germline-derived CDR1 and CDR2 are SGHDT and YYEEEE. The CDR3 here is CASSSRGRGTEAFF. The CDR3 nucleotides are TGTGCCAGCAGCTCCAGGGGGCGCGGAACTGAAGCTTTCTTT.

This clone was seen once. V and J are TRBV19 and TRBJ2-3; TRBD1 matches at 10 bases. This CDR3 region has 16 residues. The trim removed 1 base at V and 6 bases at J, leaving 7 bases unmatched. Germline V gene sequence: CDR1 LNHDA, CDR2 SQIVND (reference sequence). The CDR3: CASSIGDRGYADTQYF. CDR3 bases: TGTGCCAGTAGTATAGGGGACAGGGGCTATGCGGATACGCAGTATTTT. The entire variable domain, with the rest obtained from reference TRBV19 and TRBJ2-3, is as follows: DGGITQSPKYLFRKEGQNVTLSCEQNLNHDAMYWYRQDPGQGLRLIYYSQIVNDFQKGDIAEGYSVSREKKESFPLTVTSAQKNPTAFYLCASSIGDRGYADTQYFGPGTRLTVL.

The chain uses TRBV30 and TRBJ2-5, with D possibly matching TRBD1 (6 bases). Trimming shortened V by 5 bases and J by 5 bases, and 15 bases separated the two germline ends. The germline CDR1 and CDR2 sequences are GTSNPN and SVGIG (reference sequence). The CDR3 covers 13 residues. CDR3 DNA: TGTGCCTGGGAAGGGGGTAGTGAGGAGACCCAGTACTTC. It specifies CAWEGGSEETQYF. The full variable domain, with the rest looked up from reference TRBV30 and TRBJ2-5, is SQTIHQWPATLVQPVGSPLSLECTVEGTSNPNLYWYRQAAGRGLQLLFYSVGIGQISSEVPQNLSASRPQDRQFILSSKKLLLSDSGFYLCAWEGGSEETQYFGPGTRLLVL.

V usage is TRBV28 and J usage is TRBJ1-2; 8 positions match TRBD1. The length of the CDR3 is 15 residues. Germline V gives CDR1 MDHEN, CDR2 SYDVKM. V gave up 3 bases and J gave up 4 bases; unmatched junction bases: 7. CDR3 region: CASSLTGTGIYGYTF. The CDR3, as DNA: TGTGCCAGCAGTTTGACCGGGACAGGCATCTATGGCTACACCTTC.

The J gene is TRBJ2-2, the V gene TRBV27; perhaps TRBD1 as D (5 bases). The CDR3 runs 18 residues. Trimming took 4 bases from V and 1 from J, leaving 19 bases between them. Per the germline V gene, CDR1 is MNHEY and CDR2 is SMNVEV (reference sequence). The CDR3 DNA reads TGTGCCAGCAGTTCCCAACCCTTTCCCGGACAGAACACCGGGGAGCTGTTTTTT. Amino acids: CASSSQPFPGQNTGELFF.

The chain links TRBV2 to TRBJ2-5, with TRBD2 as a possible D gene (6 bases). The CDR3 is 13 residues long. The V and J ends lost 8 bases and 1 base respectively, with 11 bases between them. From germline, CDR1 is SNHLY and CDR2 FYNNEI. The CDR3 coding sequence is TGTGCCAGCGGGGACTGGTCCCAAGAGACCCAGTACTTC. Translated: CASGDWSQETQYF.

Only a few counts were recorded for this clone. This rearrangement joins TRBV7-2 to TRBJ2-7; no definite D call. Germline CDR1 SGHTA, CDR2 FQGNSA. The V gene lost 4 bases and the J gene lost 3 bases, with 7 bases spanning the gap. This CDR3 comprises 12 residues. The CDR3 coding sequence is TGTGCCAGCAGCTATAATTACTACGAGCAGTACTTC. Its translation: CASSYNYYEQYF.

The J gene is TRBJ2-3, the V gene TRBV29-1; 10 bases map to TRBD2. The germline gives CDR1 SQVTM, CDR2 ANQGSEA. The CDR3 covers 16 residues. After removal of 6 bases from V and 4 bases from J, the junction contained 13 bases not matched to a gene. The CDR3 DNA reads as TGCAGCGTGGGCCGAGCTAGCGGGGGCCCCCCAGATACGCAGTATTTT. Translation gives CSVGRASGGPPDTQYF.